This passage covers 16 T cell receptor beta chains from one sample sequenced in a study of PD-1 blockade in classical Hodgkin lymphoma (dated by TCRdb to between 2020 and 2021). The library was built by means of the immunoSEQ multiplex PCR assay. TCRdb's version of the immuneACCESS table is confined to in-frame rearrangements and falls short of the full clone set. An unresolved V gene accounts for under half of the shortfall where checked; the remainder is of unknown origin. This sample gives tens of thousands of clones in total; around 94% of them show up just once. Jointly, the top ten make up around 3.6% of the sample. This specimen's time point label, interpreted: newly diagnosed, previously untreated cHL patient sample. Material for sequencing was peripheral blood mononuclear cells (PBMCs). All receptors come from a human donor with classical Hodgkin lymphoma.

The J gene is TRBJ1-2, the V gene TRBV6-1; D not resolved. Germline CDR1 is MNHNS and CDR2 is SASEGT. Trimming stripped 7 bases from V and 1 base from J, with 10 bases between. The CDR3 is made up of 13 amino acids. The CDR3 region is CASMTDSNYGYTF. The CDR3 DNA follows: TGTGCCAGCATGACCGATAGTAACTATGGCTACACCTTC.

This chain links TRBV5-1 with TRBJ1-1; 7 bases align to TRBD1. This CDR3 is built from 14 residues. Looked up from germline, CDR1 is SGHRS and CDR2 is YFSETQ. With 6 bases clipped from V and 0 bases from J, the junction kept 5 bases outside the gene matches. The CDR3 loop is CASNPGTVNTEAFF. The CDR3 DNA reads TGCGCCAGCAATCCCGGGACAGTGAACACTGAAGCTTTCTTT. Complete variable domain (other parts from reference TRBV5-1 and TRBJ1-1): KAGVTQTPRYLIKTRGQQVTLSCSPISGHRSVSWYQQTPGQGLQFLFEYFSETQRNKGNFPGRFSGRQFSNSRSEMNVSTLELGDSALYLCASNPGTVNTEAFFGQGTRLTVV.

The chain couples TRBV7-8 to TRBJ2-7, with TRBD2 matching 7 bases. Germline lookup yields CDR1 SGHVS and CDR2 FQNEAQ. The V segment lost 5 bases and the J segment 9 bases; nucleotides outside the gene matches: 13. The CDR3 runs 14 residues. The CDR3 bases are TGTGCCAGCAGCCCCCGGGACTACATACGAGGGCAGTACTTC. Amino acid sequence: CASSPRDYIRGQYF.

V and J are TRBV19 and TRBJ2-5, with D hard to call. Between the trimmed V and J ends, which lost 2 bases and 0 bases, there was a span of 13 bases. The CDR3 length is 16 residues. Germline-derived CDR1 and CDR2 are LNHDA and SQIVND (reference sequence). Here the CDR3 reads CASSITSQSYQETQYF. The CDR3 DNA follows: TGTGCCAGTAGTATAACCTCCCAGTCGTACCAAGAGACCCAGTACTTC.

This chain uses TRBV12-2 with TRBJ1-5; no check of the table's D call, TRBD1, against the DNA was made. TRBV12-2 counts as a pseudogene. The CDR3 extends over 18 amino acids. The chain's CDR3 is CASRPPWQVSDSNQPQHF. In DNA form, the CDR3 reads TGTGCAAGTCGCCCCCCCTGGCAGGTCTCTGATAGCAATCAGCCCCAGCATTTT.

The chain is built from TRBV10-3 and TRBJ2-1; D not certain. From germline, CDR1 is ENHRY and CDR2 SYGVKD. The CDR3 consists of 12 residues. Trimming left V 6 bases short and J 9 bases short, with 12 bases between. The CDR3 DNA sequence: TGTGCCATCAGCGAGACTTCTATTGAGCAGTTCTTC. This translates into CAISETSIEQFF.

This clone was detected a few times. This sequence joins TRBV30 and TRBJ2-7; D perhaps matches TRBD2 (6 bases). Per germline, CDR1 GTSNPN and CDR2 SVGIG (reference sequence). V was pared by 3 bases and J by 5 bases, with 14 bases between. The CDR3 sequence is 13 residues long. In DNA form, the CDR3 reads TGTGCCTGGAGCCCAGGAGGGGTCCACGAGCAGTACTTC. Amino acids: CAWSPGGVHEQYF.

V gene TRBV14 combines with J gene TRBJ1-4; possibly TRBD1 for D (5 bases). The V gene lost 5 bases and the J gene lost 15 bases, with 19 bases spanning the gap. The germline CDR1 and CDR2 sequences are SGHDN and FVKESK. The CDR3 totals 13 residues. CDR3 sequence: CASSKHPGTQMFF. The CDR3 DNA sequence: TGTGCCAGCAGCAAACATCCCGGGACCCAAATGTTTTTT. Filled out from reference TRBV14 and TRBJ1-4, the complete variable domain reads EAGVTQFPSHSVIEKGQTVTLRCDPISGHDNLYWYRRVMGKEIKFLLHFVKESKQDESGMPNNRFLAERTGGTYSTLKVQPAELEDSGVYFCASSKHPGTQMFFGSGTQLSVL.

The V and J genes are TRBV7-2 and TRBJ1-1; 7 bases map to TRBD1. Germline values: CDR1 SGHTA, CDR2 FQGNSA. The CDR3 runs 13 residues. Germline trimming cut 8 bases from V and 3 bases from J; bases unmatched to any gene: 6. The CDR3 DNA sequence: TGTGCCAGCGGGCGACAGGGATACACTGAAGCTTTCTTT. It specifies CASGRQGYTEAFF.

The chain couples TRBV29-1 to TRBJ2-5, with a tentative D call TRBD1 (6 bases). Trimming cost V 8 bases and J 1 base, with 17 bases left between them. The germline gives CDR1 SQVTM, CDR2 ANQGSEA. The CDR3 consists of 14 residues. CDR3 bases: TGCAGCTTCACCTCAGGGGCCCGCCAAGAGACCCAGTACTTC. This codes for CSFTSGARQETQYF.

The chain recombines TRBV4-1 with TRBJ1-1; D is undetermined. The V end was cut by 1 base, the J end by 3 bases, with 12 bases between. CDR1 and CDR2 (germline): MGHRA, YSYEKL. CDR3 size: 15 residues. CDR3: CASSQAVPKDTEAFF. In DNA form, the CDR3 reads TGCGCCAGCAGCCAAGCAGTACCTAAGGACACTGAAGCTTTCTTT.

The chain has TRBV5-1 and TRBJ1-1; possibly TRBD1 for D (6 bases). The CDR3 sequence is 12 residues long. Germline V lookup: CDR1 SGHRS, CDR2 YFSETQ. V was shortened by 1 base and J by 7 bases, with 8 bases between the two germline ends. CDR3 in amino acids: CASSLTGLEAFF. The CDR3 region has the DNA TGCGCCAGCAGCTTGACAGGGCTTGAAGCTTTCTTT.

The V gene is TRBV30, the J gene TRBJ2-1; 10 nucleotides line up with TRBD1. The CDR3 consists of 16 residues. The V and J ends lost 1 base and 3 bases, in that order; junction bases with no gene match: 6. The germline gives CDR1 GTSNPN, CDR2 SVGIG (reference sequence). The CDR3 DNA is TGTGCCTGGAGTGATCCGCGGACAGGGGGCTACAATGAGCAGTTCTTC. It translates to CAWSDPRTGGYNEQFF.

The rearrangement uses TRBV5-4 and TRBJ1-4, with TRBD1 matching 7 bases. Germline assignment: CDR1 SGHNT and CDR2 YYREEE (reference sequence). Unmatched junction bases numbered 9, after V lost 3 bases and J lost 7 bases. The CDR3 runs to 15 residues. The CDR3 nucleotides read TGTGCCAGCAGCTCTGAACAGGGGAAGGGTGAAAAACTGTTTTTT. Its protein is CASSSEQGKGEKLFF.

The rearrangement uses TRBV18 and TRBJ2-1, with TRBD2 identical over 9 bases. The germline V gene has CDR1 KGHSH and CDR2 LQKENI. J was trimmed by 3 bases and V by 0 bases; bases with no gene match: 3. This CDR3 contains 16 residues. CDR3 nucleotide sequence: TGTGCCAGCTCACCACCCCGACTAGCGGTCTACAATGAGCAGTTCTTC. As protein: CASSPPRLAVYNEQFF.

This clone was detected once. The rearrangement uses TRBV6-6 and TRBJ1-4; D call uncertain. The V gene lost 4 bases and the J gene lost 0 bases, with 9 bases spanning the gap. Germline CDR1 reads MNHNY; CDR2 reads SVGAGI (reference sequence). This CDR3 is built from 15 residues. The CDR3: CASSFRAATNEKLFF. The CDR3 coding sequence is TGTGCCAGCAGTTTTCGAGCAGCAACTAATGAAAAACTGTTTTTT.